This T cell receptor (beta chain) was recovered during a study of cytomegalovirus exposure and HLA in healthy donors. This clone was detected only a few times. Antigen specificity is unknown. The sample contains more than one DNA sequence encoding this CDR3. PCR primers comprised 60 Vbeta and 13 Jbeta primers. The assay was immunoSEQ multiplex PCR, and TCRdb's table has in-frame clones only and misses some. In the table there are under 200,000 clones, 75% of which are singletons. General study results and limits: Previously analyzed data showed that most TCR beta V segments were productive at a frequency of about 87% or about 30%. An ancestry cluster, one associated with Asian ancestry, reportedly showed fewer N-insertions than the approximately 660-donor mean in a later analysis.

What was sequenced was PBMCs. This clonotype was sampled from a male donor in good health and CMV-seronegative.

Written as DNA, the CDR3 is TGTGCCAGCAGTTATAGCGAGAGCTCCTACGAGCAGTACTTC. Amino acids: CASSYSESSYEQYF. The V and J genes are TRBV6-5 and TRBJ2-7; a weak D match, TRBD2 (5 bases). Per the germline V gene, CDR1 is MNHEY and CDR2 is SVGAGI. CDR3 length: 14 amino acids. V was clipped by 3 bases and J by 0 bases, with 9 bases between them.